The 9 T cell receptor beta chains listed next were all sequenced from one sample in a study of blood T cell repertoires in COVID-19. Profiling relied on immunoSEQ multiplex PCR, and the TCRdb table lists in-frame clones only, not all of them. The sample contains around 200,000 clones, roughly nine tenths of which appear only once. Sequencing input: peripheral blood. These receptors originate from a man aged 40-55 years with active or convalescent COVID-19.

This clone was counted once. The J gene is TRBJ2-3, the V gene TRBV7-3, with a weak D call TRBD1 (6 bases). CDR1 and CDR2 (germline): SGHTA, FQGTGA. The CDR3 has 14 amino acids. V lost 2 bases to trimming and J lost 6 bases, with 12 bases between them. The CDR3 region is CASSLSRQGDTQYF. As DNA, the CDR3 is TGTGCCAGCAGCTTATCTCGTCAGGGGGATACGCAGTATTTT.

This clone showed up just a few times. CDR3 nucleotide sequence: TGTGCCAGCAGTTTTAGGGGGAACTTCTATGGCTACACCTTC. Protein: CASSFRGNFYGYTF. The chain couples TRBV28 to TRBJ1-2, with D perhaps TRBD1 (6 bases). Between the trimmed V and J ends, which lost 3 bases and 4 bases, there was a span of 12 bases. Germline V gene lookup returns CDR1 MDHEN and CDR2 SYDVKM. CDR3 length equals 14 residues.

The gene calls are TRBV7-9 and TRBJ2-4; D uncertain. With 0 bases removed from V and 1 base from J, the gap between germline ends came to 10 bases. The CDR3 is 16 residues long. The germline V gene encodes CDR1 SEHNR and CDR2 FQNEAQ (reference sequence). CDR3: CASSLARQSAKNIQYF. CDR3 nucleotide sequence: TGTGCCAGCAGCTTAGCTAGACAATCGGCCAAAAACATTCAGTACTTC.

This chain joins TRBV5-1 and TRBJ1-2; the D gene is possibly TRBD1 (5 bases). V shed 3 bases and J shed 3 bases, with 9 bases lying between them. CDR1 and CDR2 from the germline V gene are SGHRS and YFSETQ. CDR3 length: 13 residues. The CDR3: CASSSGADYGYTF. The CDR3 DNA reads TGCGCCAGCAGCTCTGGGGCGGACTATGGCTACACCTTC.

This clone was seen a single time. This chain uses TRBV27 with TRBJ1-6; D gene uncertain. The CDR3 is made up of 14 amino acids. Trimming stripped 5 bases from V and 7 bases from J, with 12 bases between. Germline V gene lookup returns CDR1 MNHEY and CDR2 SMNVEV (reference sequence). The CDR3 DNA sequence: TGTGCCAGCAGTCTTCGAGTTTGGAATTCACCCCTCCACTTT. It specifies CASSLRVWNSPLHF.

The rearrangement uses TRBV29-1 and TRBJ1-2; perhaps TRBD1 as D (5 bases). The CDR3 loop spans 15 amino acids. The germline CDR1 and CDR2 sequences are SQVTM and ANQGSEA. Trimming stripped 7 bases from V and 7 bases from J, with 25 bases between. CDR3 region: CSARQMAAAALGYTF. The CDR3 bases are TGCAGCGCCCGACAGATGGCCGCCGCTGCACTTGGCTACACCTTC.

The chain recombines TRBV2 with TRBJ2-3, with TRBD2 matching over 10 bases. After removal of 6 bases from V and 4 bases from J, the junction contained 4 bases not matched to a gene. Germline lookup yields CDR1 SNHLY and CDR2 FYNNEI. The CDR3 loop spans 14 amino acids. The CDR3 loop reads CASRAGTSADTQYF. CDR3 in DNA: TGTGCCAGCAGGGCTGGGACTAGCGCAGATACGCAGTATTTT.

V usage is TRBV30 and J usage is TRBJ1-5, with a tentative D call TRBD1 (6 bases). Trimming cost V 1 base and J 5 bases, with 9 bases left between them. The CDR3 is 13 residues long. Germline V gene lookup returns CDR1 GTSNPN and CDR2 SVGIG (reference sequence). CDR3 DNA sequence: TGTGCCTGGAGTGGACAGGCTCATCAGCCCCAGCATTTT. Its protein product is CAWSGQAHQPQHF.

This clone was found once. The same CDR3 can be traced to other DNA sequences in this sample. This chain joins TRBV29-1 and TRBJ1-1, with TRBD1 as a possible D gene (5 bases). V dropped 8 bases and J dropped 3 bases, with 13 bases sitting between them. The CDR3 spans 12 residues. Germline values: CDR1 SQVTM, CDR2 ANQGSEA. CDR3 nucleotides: TGCAGCTCGAGGGGAGGCGACACTGAAGCTTTCTTT. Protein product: CSSRGGDTEAFF.